This entry lists 10 T cell receptor beta chains sequenced from one sample in a study of shared T cell receptors in the human thymus. Assay used: immunoSEQ multiplex PCR; TCRdb lists only in-frame clones, some missing. The sample lists over 450,000 clones, about 84% occurring once. This sample also appeared in a second study, on human thymus T cells.

Source material: thymocytes. These receptors originate from a boy younger than two with a congenital heart defect.

The V call is TRBV7-2, the J call TRBJ2-3; 10 nucleotides align to TRBD2. Germline trimming cut 0 bases from V and 3 bases from J; bases unmatched to any gene: 9. The CDR3 is 18 residues long. Germline CDR1 is SGHTA and CDR2 is FQGNSA. CDR3: CASSLALKKREGTDTQYF. CDR3 nucleotides: TGTGCCAGCAGCTTAGCCCTAAAGAAGCGGGAGGGAACAGATACGCAGTATTTT.

This clone has only one observation. The V and J genes are TRBV29-1 and TRBJ2-2, with 9 bases that match TRBD2. The CDR3 is made up of 13 amino acids. CDR1 is SQVTM, CDR2 ANQGSEA, per germline. With V trimmed by 4 bases and J by 6 bases, 3 bases remained unmatched. The CDR3: CSVALAGSGELFF. CDR3 nucleotide sequence: TGCAGCGTTGCGCTAGCGGGATCCGGGGAGCTGTTTTTT.

This clone was found once. The chain employs TRBV19 and TRBJ1-2; maybe TRBD1 (5 bases). CDR3 length: 14 amino acids. V was clipped by 3 bases and J by 3 bases, with 11 bases between them. Germline lookup yields CDR1 LNHDA and CDR2 SQIVND (reference sequence). The CDR3 region is CASSMDGGDYGYTF. In nucleotides, the CDR3 is TGTGCCAGTAGTATGGACGGGGGGGACTATGGCTACACCTTC.

V and J are TRBV18 and TRBJ2-7; TRBD1 matches 9 bases. V gave up 3 bases and J gave up 5 bases; unmatched junction bases: 8. Germline V gene lookup returns CDR1 KGHSH and CDR2 LQKENI. The CDR3 covers 15 residues. The CDR3 nucleotides read TGTGCCAGCTCACCGGTCCGGGACAGGGAGGACGAGCAGTACTTC. It translates to CASSPVRDREDEQYF. The whole variable domain, filled in from reference TRBV18 and TRBJ2-7, reads NAGVMQNPRHLVRRRGQEARLRCSPMKGHSHVYWYRQLPEEGLKFMVYLQKENIIDESGMPKERFSAEFPKEGPSILRIQQVVRGDSAAYFCASSPVRDREDEQYFGPGTRLTVT.

V is TRBV29-1 and J is TRBJ2-1; a possible D gene is TRBD1 (6 bases). The CDR3 sequence is 15 residues long. The V gene's germline CDR1 is SQVTM and CDR2 ANQGSEA. Between the trimmed V and J ends, which lost 3 bases and 4 bases, there was a span of 16 bases. In nucleotides, the CDR3 is TGCAGCGTTGACTCTGCAGGGGCAACTTACAATGAGCAGTTCTTC. Translation gives CSVDSAGATYNEQFF.

The CDR3 nucleotides are TGTGCCACCAGCATCCGCCCGATGGGACTAGCGGAAGAGACCCAGTACTTC. It translates to CATSIRPMGLAEETQYF. The chain employs TRBV15 and TRBJ2-5, with 11 bases fitting TRBD2. The CDR3 runs to 17 residues. V lost 4 bases to trimming and J lost 3 bases; unmatched junction nucleotides: 10. Per germline, CDR1 LNHNV and CDR2 YYDKDF (reference sequence).

This clone was counted a single time. This chain connects TRBV9 to TRBJ2-1, with 15 bases lining up with TRBD2. V dropped 4 bases and J dropped 6; count of bases not matched to a gene: 11. CDR3 length: 18 amino acids. CDR1 is SGDLS and CDR2 is YYNGEE in the germline V gene. The chain's CDR3 is CASSPTSGTSGRINEQFF. CDR3 bases: TGTGCCAGCAGCCCTACAAGTGGGACTAGCGGGAGGATCAATGAGCAGTTCTTC.

The rearrangement uses TRBV14 and TRBJ2-7, with TRBD2 identical over 11 bases. Trimming removed 0 bases from V and 6 bases from J; junction bases left unmatched: 16. Looked up from germline, CDR1 is SGHDN and CDR2 is FVKESK. This CDR3 spans 19 amino acids. The DNA of the CDR3 is TGTGCCAGCAGCCAAGAGGAACGGTCGACTAGCGGGAAAAGACTCGAGCAGTACTTC. It yields the protein CASSQEERSTSGKRLEQYF.

The gene calls are TRBV7-9 and TRBJ2-7; TRBD1 matches at 9 bases. Trimming took 5 bases from V and 1 from J; bases not matched to a gene: 15. The length of the CDR3 is 18 residues. Germline lookup yields CDR1 SEHNR and CDR2 FQNEAQ (reference sequence). CDR3 sequence reads: CASSHCMDRGQASYEQYF. In DNA, the CDR3 is TGTGCCAGCAGCCATTGTATGGACAGGGGACAGGCTTCCTACGAGCAGTACTTC.

The CDR3 loop reads CASTKTSENCRSSYNEQFF. CDR3 DNA: TGTGCCAGTACCAAGACTAGCGAGAATTGTAGGAGCTCCTACAATGAGCAGTTCTTC. The V gene is TRBV19, the J gene TRBJ2-1; TRBD2 matches at 8 bases. V shed 7 bases and J 0 bases; nucleotides not matched to a gene: 17. The CDR3 has 19 amino acids. The germline CDR1 and CDR2 sequences are LNHDA and SQIVND (reference sequence).